These 11 T cell receptor beta chains share one sample of origin, sequenced in a study of T cell repertoires in cytomegalovirus infection. In TCRdb, the reads were re-called with MiXCR into one record per CDR3 protein. The table lists 250,000 or so distinct CDR3 sequences, about a sixth of them singletons, with roughly 50% in the top ten. The source material was CD8+ T cells from PBMCs. These receptors came from a human donor in good health (CMV status not recorded). Some clones in this sample may be carry-over from other donors' samples.

V is TRBV6-2 or TRBV6-3 and J is TRBJ2-3; tentative D call: TRBD1 (6 bases). Germline V CDR1 and CDR2: MNHEY, SVGEGT. V lost 2 bases and J 1 base, leaving 10 bases between the germline ends. The CDR3 runs 15 residues. CDR3 region: CASSYEGVGTDTQYF. CDR3 DNA: TGTGCCAGCAGTTACGAGGGGGTGGGCACAGATACGCAGTATTTT.

DNA of the CDR3: TGTGCCAGCAGTTACGGGCTAGCGGGGAATCCCTACAATGAGCAGTACTTC. Protein: CASSYGLAGNPYNEQYF. J is TRBJ2-1 and V is TRBV6-5; 9 nucleotides agree with TRBD2. The J call may be wrong; the DNA end is better matched by TRBJ2-7. Germline V gene lookup returns CDR1 MNHEY and CDR2 SVGAGI. This CDR3 has 17 residues.

The chain recombines TRBV28 with TRBJ2-3, with D uncertain. The CDR3 contains 12 residues. Trimming stripped 3 bases from V and 5 bases from J, with 6 bases between. Germline V CDR1 and CDR2: MDHEN, SYDVKM. In DNA, the CDR3 is TGTGCCAGCAGTTTTAGAGAAGATACGCAGTATTTT. As protein: CASSFREDTQYF.

The rearrangement uses TRBV19 and TRBJ1-2, with 7 bases lining up with TRBD1. Germline loops: CDR1 LNHDA, CDR2 SQIVND (reference sequence). The CDR3 sequence is 15 residues long. The junction had 7 bases not matched to a gene; V was cut back by 6 bases and J by 0 bases. This chain's CDR3 is CASSAGTATNYGYTF. The DNA for the CDR3 is TGTGCCAGTAGCGCCGGGACAGCAACTAACTATGGCTACACCTTC.

This rearrangement joins TRBV20-1 to TRBJ2-7; TRBD2 aligns across 13 bases. V lost 2 bases, J lost 0 bases, and 7 bases stayed unmatched. The CDR3 has 17 amino acids. Germline V gene sequence: CDR1 DFQATT, CDR2 SNEGSKA (reference sequence). This CDR3 is CSARPRTSGGPSYEQYF. The DNA of the CDR3 is TGCAGTGCTAGACCGAGGACTAGCGGGGGCCCCTCCTACGAGCAGTACTTC.

This clonotype was counted only a few times. This chain joins TRBV27 and TRBJ2-7; TRBD1 aligns across 7 bases. This CDR3 has 13 residues. The V and J ends lost 6 bases and 7 bases, in that order; junction bases with no gene match: 9. CDR1 and CDR2 (germline): MNHEY, SMNVEV (reference sequence). CDR3 coding DNA: TGTGCCAGCAGCAGGACAGGAGTGGATGAGCAGTACTTC. It codes for CASSRTGVDEQYF.

V and J are TRBV19 and TRBJ1-5, with 8 bases matching TRBD1. Germline CDR1 is LNHDA and CDR2 is SQIVND (reference sequence). The CDR3 has 17 residues. Trimming removed 1 base from V and 3 bases from J; junction bases left unmatched: 8. In DNA, the CDR3 is TGTGCCAGTAGTATAGTAGCAGGGGGCGTATCCAATCAGCCCCAGCATTTT. Residues: CASSIVAGGVSNQPQHF.

This clonotype occurred many times. The V gene is TRBV6-5, the J gene TRBJ2-7; D remains unclear. The ends were cut back, 0 bases at V and 3 bases at J, with 15 bases in the middle. The length of the CDR3 is 16 residues. Germline CDR1 MNHEY, CDR2 SVGAGI. The CDR3 DNA follows: TGTGCCAGCAGTTACTCTGGGGTCTTTGGAATCTACGAGCAGTACTTC. It codes for CASSYSGVFGIYEQYF.

The chain joins TRBV5-6 to TRBJ2-6; a possible D gene is TRBD1 (6 bases). The V gene lost 4 bases and the J gene lost 0 bases, with 11 bases spanning the gap. Per germline, CDR1 SGHDT and CDR2 YYEEEE. This CDR3 region has 16 residues. The DNA of the CDR3 is TGTGCCAGCAGCGGAGAGGACAGCTCTGGGGCCAACGTCCTGACTTTC. Its protein is CASSGEDSSGANVLTF.

This clonotype was observed many times. The chain is built from TRBV20-1 and TRBJ2-5; 9 positions match TRBD2. The germline V gene encodes CDR1 DFQATT and CDR2 SNEGSKA (reference sequence). Trimming cost V 4 bases and J 4 bases; bases outside gene matches: 10. The CDR3 is made up of 15 amino acids. The CDR3 coding sequence is TGCAGTGCTAAGAAATCTAGCGGGGATTCAGAGACCCAGTACTTC. Protein sequence: CSAKKSSGDSETQYF.

This clonotype was recorded many times. The chain is built from TRBV7-2 and TRBJ2-1, with D unresolved. V lost 2 bases and J lost 1, with 6 bases in between. Germline V gives CDR1 SGHTA, CDR2 FQGNSA. The CDR3 has 14 residues. In nucleotides, the CDR3 is TGTGCCAGCAGCTTACTCTTATCCTACAATGAGCAGTTCTTC. Protein product: CASSLLLSYNEQFF.